This TCR beta chain was observed in a study of T cell responses to AZD1222 COVID-19 vaccine. Of note for this clone: Its matching antigen is unknown.

CDR3 length equals 17 residues. V shed 7 bases and J shed 0 bases, with 19 bases lying between them. The germline CDR1 and CDR2 sequences are MDHEN and SYDVKM. Libraries were prepared by immunoSEQ multiplex PCR; TCRdb keeps only in-frame clonotypes and omits some of them. The repertoire holds about 48,000 clones, approximately 83% seen once, with 5.5% to 7% in the top ten. Overall study findings and caveats: Possibly, clonal diversity was underestimated; donors were largely white British and included more females.

Material: peripheral blood, obtained 28 days after the second AZD1222 dose. This clonotype was obtained from an adult who received the AZD1222 COVID-19 vaccine. This chain links TRBV28 with TRBJ1-5; D is uncertain. The CDR3 reads CASKEMTTPYSNQPQHF. The DNA for the CDR3 is TGTGCCAGCAAAGAGATGACCACACCTTATAGCAATCAGCCCCAGCATTTT.